This T cell receptor beta chain comes out of a study of blood T cell repertoires in COVID-19. About the research overall: Acute-phase and convalescent COVID-19 samples originated in the United States, Italy and Spain. The analysed material was cDNA or gDNA that came from T cells, B-cell-depleted T cells, or PBMCs.

Authors' processing steps: By means of reference gene primer amplification, nucleated cell counts were estimated. The method was immunoSEQ multiplex PCR; TCRdb's version includes in-frame clones alone and lacks a portion of them. D and trimming were read from the DNA, whereas the V and J calls and clone size are those reported in that table. The top ten hold around 9.1% of the sample, which has about 270,000 clones, approximately 84% seen once. The CDR3 has 18 amino acids. The germline CDR1 and CDR2 sequences are LGHDT and YNNKEL (reference sequence). V lost 0 bases to trimming and J lost 0 bases; unmatched junction nucleotides: 4.

This chain links TRBV3-1 (or the pseudogene TRBV3-2) with TRBJ2-2, with TRBD2 identical over 10 bases. This sequence was found in a human donor in a cohort sampled during active COVID-19. What was sequenced was peripheral blood. As DNA, the CDR3 is TGTGCCAGCAGCCAAGAAACTAGCGGGATAGCGAACACCGGGGAGCTGTTTTTT. Its protein product is CASSQETSGIANTGELFF.